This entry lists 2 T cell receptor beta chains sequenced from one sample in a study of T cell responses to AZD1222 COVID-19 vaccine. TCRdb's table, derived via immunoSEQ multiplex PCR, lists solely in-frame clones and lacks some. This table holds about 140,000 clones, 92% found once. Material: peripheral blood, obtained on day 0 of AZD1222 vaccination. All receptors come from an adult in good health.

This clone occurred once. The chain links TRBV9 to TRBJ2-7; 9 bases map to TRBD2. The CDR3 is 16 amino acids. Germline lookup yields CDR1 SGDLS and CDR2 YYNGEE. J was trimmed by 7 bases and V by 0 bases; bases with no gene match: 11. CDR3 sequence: CASSVASGGRAGEQYF. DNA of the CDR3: TGTGCCAGCAGCGTAGCCAGCGGCGGGAGGGCCGGTGAGCAGTACTTC.

The chain's CDR3 is CSARFTDTIYF. In DNA, the CDR3 is TGCAGTGCTAGGTTTACGGACACCATATATTTT. The chain uses TRBV20-1 and TRBJ1-3; no reliable D call. This CDR3 spans 11 amino acids. V was pared by 3 bases and J by 8 bases, with 8 bases between. Germline CDR1 is DFQATT and CDR2 is SNEGSKA (reference sequence).